The 5 T cell receptor beta chains listed next were all sequenced from one sample in a study of human T cells and chemical hapten exposure (dated by TCRdb to about 2021). Library construction relied on RACE. Sequencing was carried out with a NextSeq 500. TCRdb's own reprocessing of the public reads used fastp at Q25 and MiXCR and kept productive beta chains. Rows with a matching CDR3 protein are joined into one entry that keeps the most common DNA and genes. Present in this sample are under 450,000 distinct CDR3 sequences, approximately 5% of which were seen just once. Together, the top ten hold approximately 2.1% of the sample. This specimen's time point label, per the study, means: patch test 1, 2 weeks after DPC sensitization. The sample's treatment or condition, from its label and the paper: therapeutic diphenylcyclopropenone sensitization with weekly scalp DPC. Sequences were derived from whole blood, sampled in connection with sensitization to the hapten diphenylcyclopropenone (DPC). The receptor source for this set is a woman between 50 and 59 years old with alopecia areata. Some clones in this sample may be carry-over from other donors' samples.

This clonotype has a count of ten or more. The rearrangement joins TRBV7-2 to TRBJ1-5, with D unclear. Germline CDR1 SGHTA, CDR2 FQGNSA. Trimming took off 4 bases at V and 4 bases at J, with 8 bases between the two ends. CDR3 length equals 13 residues. CDR3 sequence reads: CASSYTRNQPQHF. The CDR3 DNA is TGTGCCAGCAGCTACACGCGGAATCAGCCCCAGCATTTT.

This sequence joins TRBV7-6 and TRBJ2-3; 8 bases map to TRBD2. The junction had 12 bases not matched to a gene; V was cut back by 5 bases and J by 2 bases. The CDR3 extends over 17 amino acids. Germline V gene data show CDR1 as SGHVS and CDR2 as FNYEAQ. This CDR3 reads CASSVDPGTRATDTQYF. In nucleotides, the CDR3 is TGTGCCAGCAGCGTAGACCCCGGGACTAGGGCCACAGATACGCAGTATTTT.

This clonotype has only a few counts. The chain employs TRBV6-5 and TRBJ1-6; D perhaps matches TRBD1 (5 bases). Germline assignment: CDR1 MNHEY and CDR2 SVGAGI. The CDR3 runs to 16 residues. V lost 7 bases, J lost 6 bases, and 19 bases lay in between. CDR3 sequence: CASTYLQAGRNSPLHF. CDR3 nucleotides: TGTGCCAGCACCTACCTACAGGCAGGGCGTAATTCACCCCTCCACTTT.

J is TRBJ1-1 and V is TRBV29-1, with D hard to call. V lost 4 bases and J 3 bases, leaving 9 bases between the germline ends. The CDR3 has 12 amino acids. Germline assignment: CDR1 SQVTM and CDR2 ANQGSEA. CDR3 protein: CSVVREDTEAFF. Written as DNA, the CDR3 is TGCAGCGTTGTGAGGGAAGACACTGAAGCTTTCTTT.

The chain employs TRBV12-3 or TRBV12-4 and TRBJ1-1, with D unclear. The CDR3 consists of 15 residues. V lost 7 bases and J lost 0, with 15 bases in between. CDR3 amino acids: CASILEGRLNTEAFF. In DNA, the CDR3 is TGTGCCAGCATCCTGGAGGGCAGGTTGAACACTGAAGCTTTCTTT.